The entry below gives a single TCR beta chain sequence along with its context. This clonotype showed up many times. It lacks a known antigen. Within one base of it there is no much larger clone, and no base qualities were kept. Set within a cohort of healthcare workers in London, UK, this nested case-control study involved weekly PCR testing of nasopharyngeal swabs along with blood sampling. Healthcare workers were enrolled in the week of the UK lockdown, from 23 to 31 March 2020, and were followed every week for up to roughly 16 weeks. The sample belongs to a study of early T cells in non-severe SARS-CoV-2 infection (dated by TCRdb to the early 2020s). Notes on the research overall: Bulk RNA from unsorted whole blood was used for TCR sequencing, so alpha and beta chains could not be paired.

The library was obtained by 5' RACE. Sequencing relied on a NextSeq 500. Unique molecular identifiers were attached to individual cDNA molecules in the TCR library protocol so that sequencing error and PCR bias could be corrected. TCR alpha and beta chains were both sequenced, and the abundances of alpha and beta sequences in each sample were closely correlated with each other. The study's processing was this. Decombinator V4 was used to annotate TCR sequences for V gene, J gene and CDR3. Expanded TCRs were defined as changing significantly between any two time points under a Poisson model with p below 0.0001. TCR abundances were normalised to the total number of TCRs sequenced per sample and expressed as counts per million. MAIT TCRs were defined by TRAV1-2 paired with TRAJ12, TRAJ20 or TRAJ33, and iNKT TCRs by TRAV10 paired with TRAJ18. VDJdb, accessed on 1 November 2021, was searched for TCRs annotated for CMV, EBV and SARS-CoV-2, and TCRs annotated for more than one antigen were excluded. TCRdb trimmed public reads at Q25 via fastp, called clones via MiXCR and kept in-frame beta chains. Every entry covers one CDR3 protein and lists the most common genes and DNA from its rows. TCRdb's processing, not the authors' own work, is the source of the V and J calls. The sample yields tens of thousands of distinct CDR3 sequences; 5% to 6.5% were counted once. Less than 8.5% of the sample lies in the top ten.

What the authors observed across the whole study: VDJdb matching was skewed toward anti-spike CD8 responses and likely underestimated virus-specific expansions, missing private and CD4 specificities.

For CDR1 and CDR2, the germline V gene lists SGHRS and YFSETQ. V and J are truncated by 1 base and 6 bases respectively, leaving an intervening sequence of 6 bases. From its cysteine to its phenylalanine, the CDR3 spans 12 amino acids. Only the CDR3 DNA is retained, 36 bases long and in frame from the first base. Sequencing used whole blood. The sequence was obtained from an adult who was a healthcare worker with PCR-confirmed SARS-CoV-2 infection or an uninfected control (not recorded which). The chain links TRBV5-1 with TRBJ2-3; the D gene cannot be named for sure. The CDR3 is CASSLMLDTQYF. The sequence in DNA is TGCGCCAGCAGCTTGATGTTGGATACGCAGTATTTT.